The subject of this entry is one TCR beta chain. Its target is unknown. This could be a read error, since a much larger clone is one nucleotide away. The CDR3 loop spans 15 amino acids. Germline V gives CDR1 MNHEY, CDR2 SVGAGI. These data are taken from a study of tumor and adjacent non-tumor tissue in lung cancer. Three rounds of nested PCR, following a modified ARM-PCR protocol, produced the TCRbeta library. TCRdb re-called the multiplex PCR reads through MiXCR, storing one row per CDR3 protein. The sample lists about 200,000 distinct CDR3 sequences, roughly 70% occurring once. The template was RNA from unsorted bulk tissue. Study-wide results and caveats: Tumor tissue had significantly higher TCR diversity than normal lung. Top 100 clones took a larger repertoire share in normal lung.

Sequencing input: lung tumor tissue. V and J are TRBV6-5 and TRBJ2-1; the match to TRBD2 covers 7 bases. The clonotype was recovered from a man between 60 and 75 years old with non-small cell lung cancer. The CDR3: CASSPRGRAVNEHFF. In DNA form, the CDR3 reads TGTGCCAGCAGTCCTAGAGGGAGGGCGGTCAATGAGCACTTCTTC.